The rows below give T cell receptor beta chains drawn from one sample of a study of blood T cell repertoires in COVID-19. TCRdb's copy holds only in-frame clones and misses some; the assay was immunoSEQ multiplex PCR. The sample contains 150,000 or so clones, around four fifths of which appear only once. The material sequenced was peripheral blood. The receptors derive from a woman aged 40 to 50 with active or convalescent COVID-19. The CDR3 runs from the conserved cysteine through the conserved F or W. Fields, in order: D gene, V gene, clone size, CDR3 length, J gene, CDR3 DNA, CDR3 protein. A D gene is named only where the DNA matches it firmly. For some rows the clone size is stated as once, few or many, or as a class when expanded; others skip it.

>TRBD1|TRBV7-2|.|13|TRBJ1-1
TGTGCCAGCATGCTACAGGGGAGAGCGGAAGCTTTCTTT
CASMLQGRAEAFF
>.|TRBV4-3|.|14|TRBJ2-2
TGCGCCAGCAGCGACGCGGGACGCACCGGGGAGCTGTTTTTT
CASSDAGRTGELFF
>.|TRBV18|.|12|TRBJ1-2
TGTGCCAGCTCACCACGAGGTAATGGCTACACCTTC
CASSPRGNGYTF
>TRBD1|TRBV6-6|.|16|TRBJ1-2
TGTGCCAGCACCTTAGGACGGCAGGGGGTGGCTCAAGGCTACACCTTC
CASTLGRQGVAQGYTF
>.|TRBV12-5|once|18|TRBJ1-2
TGTGCTAGTGGTTTATTTACAGGGACCCACTTGGGGAGCTATGGCTACACCTTC
CASGLFTGTHLGSYGYTF
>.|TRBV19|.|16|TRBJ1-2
TGTGCCAGTAGTATGACCCCTAGACAGGACCTCTATGGCTACACCTTC
CASSMTPRQDLYGYTF
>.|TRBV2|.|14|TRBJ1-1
TGTGCCACGAAACAGAACAGGGCTGGGACTGAAGCTTTCTTT
CATKQNRAGTEAFF
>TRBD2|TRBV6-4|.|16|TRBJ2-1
TGTGCCAGCAGTGAGGTGGCGGGGGACTCCTACAATGAGCAGTTCTTC
CASSEVAGDSYNEQFF
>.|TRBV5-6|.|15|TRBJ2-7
TGTGCCAGCAGCTCCGGGCAGGGGCTTTTTTACGAGCAGTACTTC
CASSSGQGLFYEQYF
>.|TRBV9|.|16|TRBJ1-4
TGTGCCAGCAGTCCCGGAGGGGCCCAAACTAATGAAAAACTGTTTTTT
CASSPGGAQTNEKLFF
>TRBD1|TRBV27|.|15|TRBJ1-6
TGTGCCAGCAGTTTTGACAGGGGTCAAAATTCACCCCTCCACTTT
CASSFDRGQNSPLHF
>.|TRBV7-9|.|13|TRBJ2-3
TGTGCCAGCGACCGGGAGAGCACAGATACGCAGTATTTT
CASDRESTDTQYF
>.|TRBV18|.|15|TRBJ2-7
TGTGCCAGCTCACCTAAACAGGGAAGCGCCTACGAGCAGTACTTC
CASSPKQGSAYEQYF
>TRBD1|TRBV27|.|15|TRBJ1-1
TGTGCCAGCAGTTCGCGCTCAGGGGGCTTGACTGAAGCTTTCTTT
CASSSRSGGLTEAFF
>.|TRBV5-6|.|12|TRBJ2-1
TGTGCCAGCAGTTCCGGAGCCGATGAGCAGTTCTTC
CASSSGADEQFF
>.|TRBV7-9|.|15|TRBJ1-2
TGTGCCAGCAGCTTTTCACGGGGGGTAAACTATGGCTACACCTTC
CASSFSRGVNYGYTF